This T cell receptor (beta chain) was captured in a study of blood T cell repertoires in COVID-19. Deletions cut 0 bases from V and 5 bases from J, with 11 bases between. This CDR3 has 14 amino acids. CDR1 is SGHRS, CDR2 YFSETQ, per germline. Using immunoSEQ multiplex PCR, the repertoire was profiled, and TCRdb retains in-frame clones only, with some absent. The sample lists approximately 70,000 clones, 85% seen once, with roughly 32% in the top ten. The chain employs TRBV5-1 and TRBJ2-5; D call uncertain. The sequenced sample was peripheral blood. This TCR was sampled from a woman at least 80 years old with active or convalescent COVID-19. CDR3 sequence reads: CASSLAVPRETQYF. Written as DNA, the CDR3 is TGCGCCAGCAGCTTGGCGGTACCTCGGGAGACCCAGTACTTC. Combining the CDR3 with reference TRBV5-1 and TRBJ2-5 gives the whole variable domain KAGVTQTPRYLIKTRGQQVTLSCSPISGHRSVSWYQQTPGQGLQFLFEYFSETQRNKGNFPGRFSGRQFSNSRSEMNVSTLELGDSALYLCASSLAVPRETQYFGPGTRLLVL.